This T cell receptor beta chain was identified in a study of shared clonotypes between healthy human individuals. Regarding the study as a whole: Larger richness was generally estimated for naive than memory subsets.

Some clones are missing from TCRdb's copy, which holds only in-frame ones; the method was immunoSEQ multiplex PCR. The data show roughly 400,000 clones, around 96% seen once. The V and J ends lost 4 bases and 1 base respectively, with 7 bases between them. CDR3 length: 13 amino acids. As concerns this clone: Its antigen is unidentified.

Sequencing used memory CD8+ T cells sorted from blood. Subset reported: CD45RO+ cells pooled with CCR7-negative TemRA cells. The TCR sequence derives from a man aged 25 to 40 in good health. The chain has TRBV23-1 and TRBJ1-1; D is unresolved. TRBV23-1 is filed as an ORF, its function uncertain. The CDR3 loop is CASSLRQNTEAFF. CDR3 DNA: TGCGCCAGCAGTCTTCGACAGAACACTGAAGCTTTCTTT.